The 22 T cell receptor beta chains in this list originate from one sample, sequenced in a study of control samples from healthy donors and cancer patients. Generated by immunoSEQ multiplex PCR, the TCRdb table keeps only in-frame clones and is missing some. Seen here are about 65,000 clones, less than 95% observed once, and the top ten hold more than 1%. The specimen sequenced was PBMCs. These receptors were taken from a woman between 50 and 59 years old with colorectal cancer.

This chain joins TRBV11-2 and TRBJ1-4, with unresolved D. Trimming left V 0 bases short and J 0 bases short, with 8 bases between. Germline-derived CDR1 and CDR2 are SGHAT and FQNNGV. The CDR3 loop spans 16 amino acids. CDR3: CASSLEAEPTNEKLFF. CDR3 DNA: TGTGCCAGCAGCTTAGAGGCGGAGCCAACTAATGAAAAACTGTTTTTT.

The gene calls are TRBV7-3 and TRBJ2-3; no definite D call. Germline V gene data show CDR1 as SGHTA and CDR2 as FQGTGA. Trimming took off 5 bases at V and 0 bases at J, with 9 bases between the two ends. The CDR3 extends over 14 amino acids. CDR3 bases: TGTGCCAGCAGCCCCCAGACTAGCACAGATACGCAGTATTTT. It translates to CASSPQTSTDTQYF.

The CDR3: CSVLHGSTDTQYF. The CDR3 DNA reads TGCAGCGTTTTACATGGCAGCACAGATACGCAGTATTTT. V usage is TRBV29-1 and J usage is TRBJ2-3; the D is unclear. Trimming shortened V by 5 bases and J by 0 bases, and 9 bases separated the two germline ends. The CDR3 sequence is 13 residues long. CDR1 is SQVTM and CDR2 is ANQGSEA in the germline V gene.

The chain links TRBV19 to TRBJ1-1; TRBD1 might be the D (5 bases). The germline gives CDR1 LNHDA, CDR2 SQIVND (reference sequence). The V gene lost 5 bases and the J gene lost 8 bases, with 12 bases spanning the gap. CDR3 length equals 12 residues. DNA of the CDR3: TGTGCCAGTAGTTTCCAGGGATCCGAAGCTTTCTTT. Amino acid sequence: CASSFQGSEAFF.

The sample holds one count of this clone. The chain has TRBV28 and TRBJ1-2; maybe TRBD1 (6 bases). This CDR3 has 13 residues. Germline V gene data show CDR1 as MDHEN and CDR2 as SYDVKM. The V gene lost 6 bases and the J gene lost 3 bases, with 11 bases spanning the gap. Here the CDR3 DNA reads TGTGCCAGCAGCTACGGACAGCACTATGGCTACACCTTC. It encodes CASSYGQHYGYTF.

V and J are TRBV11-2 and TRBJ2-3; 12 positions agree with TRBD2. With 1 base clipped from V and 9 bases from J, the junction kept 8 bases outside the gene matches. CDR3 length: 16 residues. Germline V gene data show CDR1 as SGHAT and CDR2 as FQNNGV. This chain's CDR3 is CASSLVVTSGSETQYF. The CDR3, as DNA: TGTGCCAGCAGCTTAGTTGTGACTAGCGGGAGTGAGACGCAGTATTTT.

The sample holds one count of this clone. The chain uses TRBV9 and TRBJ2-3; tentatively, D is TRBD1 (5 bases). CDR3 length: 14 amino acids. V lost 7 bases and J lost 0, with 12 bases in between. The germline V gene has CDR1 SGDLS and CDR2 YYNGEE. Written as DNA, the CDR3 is TGTGCCAGCGGAGAAGGGGATAGCACAGATACGCAGTATTTT. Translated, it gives CASGEGDSTDTQYF.

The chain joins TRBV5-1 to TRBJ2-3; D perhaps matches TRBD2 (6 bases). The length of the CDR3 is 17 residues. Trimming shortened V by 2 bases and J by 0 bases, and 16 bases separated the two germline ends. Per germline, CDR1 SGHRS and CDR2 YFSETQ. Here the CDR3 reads CASSFRERAYSTDTQYF. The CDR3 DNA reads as TGCGCCAGCAGCTTCCGCGAGCGGGCCTATAGCACAGATACGCAGTATTTT.

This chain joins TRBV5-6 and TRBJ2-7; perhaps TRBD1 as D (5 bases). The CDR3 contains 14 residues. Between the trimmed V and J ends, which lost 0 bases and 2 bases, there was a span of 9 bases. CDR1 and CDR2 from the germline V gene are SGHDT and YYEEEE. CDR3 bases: TGTGCCAGCAGCTTGGTGGCCAGGGCCTACGAGCAGTACTTC. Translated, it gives CASSLVARAYEQYF.

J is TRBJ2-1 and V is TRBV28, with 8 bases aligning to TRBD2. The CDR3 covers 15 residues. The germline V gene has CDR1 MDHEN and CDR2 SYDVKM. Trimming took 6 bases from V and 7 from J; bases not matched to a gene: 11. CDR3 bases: TGTGCCAGCAGGTTACTAGCGGAGAGCGAGAATGAGCAGTTCTTC. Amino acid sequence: CASRLLAESENEQFF.

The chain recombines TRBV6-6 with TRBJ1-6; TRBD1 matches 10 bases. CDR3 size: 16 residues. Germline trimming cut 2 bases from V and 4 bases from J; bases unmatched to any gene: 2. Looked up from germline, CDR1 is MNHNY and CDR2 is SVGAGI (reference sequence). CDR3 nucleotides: TGTGCCAGCAGTTACGGGGGACAGGGGTATAATTCACCCCTCCACTTT. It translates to CASSYGGQGYNSPLHF.

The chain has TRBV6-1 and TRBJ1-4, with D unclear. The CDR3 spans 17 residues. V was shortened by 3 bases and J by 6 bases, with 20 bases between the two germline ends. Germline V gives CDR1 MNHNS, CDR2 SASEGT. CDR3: CASSDILLGLGDEKLFF. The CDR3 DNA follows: TGTGCCAGCAGTGACATTTTGCTAGGGCTTGGCGATGAAAAACTGTTTTTT.

As DNA, the CDR3 is TGCGCCAGCAGCTTGGAGGATCCCTCATGGAATGGCTACACCTTC. Protein product: CASSLEDPSWNGYTF. V is TRBV5-1 and J is TRBJ1-2; no clear D. The CDR3 length is 15 residues. Germline CDR1 reads SGHRS; CDR2 reads YFSETQ. Trimming left V 0 bases short and J 6 bases short, with 15 bases between.

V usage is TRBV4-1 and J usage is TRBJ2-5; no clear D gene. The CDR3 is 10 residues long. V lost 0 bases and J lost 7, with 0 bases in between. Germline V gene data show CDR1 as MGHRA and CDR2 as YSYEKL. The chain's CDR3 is CASSQETQYF. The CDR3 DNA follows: TGCGCCAGCAGCCAAGAGACCCAGTACTTC.

The CDR3 region is CASSGGQSNQPQHF. In DNA, the CDR3 is TGTGCCAGCTCCGGGGGGCAGAGCAATCAGCCCCAGCATTTT. The rearrangement links TRBV18 to TRBJ1-5, with TRBD1 as a possible D gene (6 bases). The germline gives CDR1 KGHSH, CDR2 LQKENI. The V gene lost 6 bases and the J gene lost 1 base, with 10 bases spanning the gap. CDR3 length: 14 residues.

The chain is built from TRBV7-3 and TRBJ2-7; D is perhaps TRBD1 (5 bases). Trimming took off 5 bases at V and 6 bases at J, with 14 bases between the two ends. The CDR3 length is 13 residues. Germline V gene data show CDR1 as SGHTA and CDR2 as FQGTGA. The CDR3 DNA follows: TGTGCCAGCAGCATAGGGGCCTACGGCGAGCAGTACTTC. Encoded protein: CASSIGAYGEQYF. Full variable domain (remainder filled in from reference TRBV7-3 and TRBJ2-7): GAGVSQTPSNKVTEKGKYVELRCDPISGHTALYWYRQSLGQGPEFLIYFQGTGAADDSGLPNDRFFAVRPEGSVSTLKIQRTERGDSAVYLCASSIGAYGEQYFGPGTRLTVT.

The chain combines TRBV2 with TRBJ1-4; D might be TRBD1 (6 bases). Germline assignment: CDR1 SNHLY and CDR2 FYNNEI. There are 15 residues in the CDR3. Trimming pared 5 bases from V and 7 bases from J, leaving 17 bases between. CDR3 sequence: CASSQQGRTSEKLFF. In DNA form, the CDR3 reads TGTGCCAGCAGTCAACAGGGTCGTACGTCTGAAAAACTGTTTTTT.

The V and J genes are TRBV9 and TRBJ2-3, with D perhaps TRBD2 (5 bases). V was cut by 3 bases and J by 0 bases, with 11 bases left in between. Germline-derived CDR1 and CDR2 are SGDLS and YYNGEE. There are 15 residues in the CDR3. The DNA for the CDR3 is TGTGCCAGCAGCGCCGGAGGCGTTAGCACAGATACGCAGTATTTT. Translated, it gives CASSAGGVSTDTQYF.

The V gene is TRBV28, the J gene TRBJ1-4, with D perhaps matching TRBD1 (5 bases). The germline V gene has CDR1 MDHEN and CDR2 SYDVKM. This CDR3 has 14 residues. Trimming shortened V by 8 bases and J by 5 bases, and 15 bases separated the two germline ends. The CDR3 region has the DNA TGTGCCAGCGGACGTCTGGGGACCAATGAAAAACTGTTTTTT. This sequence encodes CASGRLGTNEKLFF.

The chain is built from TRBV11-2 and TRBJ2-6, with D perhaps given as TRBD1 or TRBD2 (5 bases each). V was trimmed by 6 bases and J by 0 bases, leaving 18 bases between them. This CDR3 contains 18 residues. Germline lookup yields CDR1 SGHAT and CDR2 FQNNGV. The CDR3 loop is CASRRGDGRNSGANVLTF. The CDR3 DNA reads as TGTGCCAGCAGGCGAGGGGACGGTCGCAACTCTGGGGCCAACGTCCTGACTTTC.

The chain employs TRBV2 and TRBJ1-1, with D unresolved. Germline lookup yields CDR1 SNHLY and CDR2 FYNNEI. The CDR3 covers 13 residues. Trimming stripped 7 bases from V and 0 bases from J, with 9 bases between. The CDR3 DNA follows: TGTGCCAGCATATCGGAGATGAACACTGAAGCTTTCTTT. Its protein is CASISEMNTEAFF.

The CDR3 DNA follows: TGTGCCAGGAGCGCGGGGGGTCCAACAGATACGCAGTATTTT. This codes for CARSAGGPTDTQYF. This rearrangement joins TRBV25-1 to TRBJ2-3; 8 positions match TRBD2. There are 14 residues in the CDR3. Germline lookup yields CDR1 MGHDK and CDR2 SYGVNS. After removal of 9 bases from V and 3 bases from J, the junction contained 8 bases not matched to a gene.